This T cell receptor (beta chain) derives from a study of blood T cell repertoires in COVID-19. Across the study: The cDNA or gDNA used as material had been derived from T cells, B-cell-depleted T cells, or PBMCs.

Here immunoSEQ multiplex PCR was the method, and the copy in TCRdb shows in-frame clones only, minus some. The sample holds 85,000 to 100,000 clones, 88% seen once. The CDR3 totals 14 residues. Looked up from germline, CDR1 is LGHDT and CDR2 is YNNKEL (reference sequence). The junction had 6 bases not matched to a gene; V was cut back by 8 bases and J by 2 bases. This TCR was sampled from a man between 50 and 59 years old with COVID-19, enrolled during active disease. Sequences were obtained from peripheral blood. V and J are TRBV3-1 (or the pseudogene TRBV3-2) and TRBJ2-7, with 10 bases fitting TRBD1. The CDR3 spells CASGDRGNTYEQYF. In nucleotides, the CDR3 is TGTGCCAGCGGGGACAGGGGAAACACCTACGAGCAGTACTTC.